These 12 T cell receptor beta chains share one sample of origin, sequenced in a study. TCRdb reanalysed the 5' RACE reads using MiXCR and keeps one entry per CDR3 protein. The sample lists approximately 53,000 distinct CDR3 sequences, 28% occurring once. The sequenced sample consisted of tumor-infiltrating memory CD4+ T cells sorted from the breast tumor. Subset reported: memory CD4+ T cells, CD4+CD45RO+CD25-. These receptors originate from a female donor with breast cancer.

The chain links TRBV7-3 to TRBJ2-7; D is undetermined. The CDR3 is 13 residues long. Germline values: CDR1 SGHTA, CDR2 FQGTGA. V gave up 6 bases and J gave up 0 bases, with 9 bases separating them. CDR3 amino acids: CASSRVPSYEQYF. DNA for the CDR3: TGTGCCAGCAGTCGGGTCCCCTCCTACGAGCAGTACTTC.

This CDR3 is CASSLGSAGLLTEAFF. CDR3 bases: TGTGCCAGCAGCTTAGGCTCGGCAGGGCTACTGACTGAAGCTTTCTTT. The genes are TRBV7-8 and TRBJ1-1; tentatively, D is TRBD1 (5 bases). The germline CDR1 and CDR2 sequences are SGHVS and FQNEAQ. V was clipped by 1 base and J by 5 bases, with 17 bases between them. The CDR3 loop spans 16 amino acids.

J is TRBJ2-3 and V is TRBV11-3; D unclear. Germline V lookup: CDR1 SGHNT, CDR2 YENEEA. The CDR3 covers 12 residues. The germline V and J ends were trimmed by 5 bases and 2 bases, with 5 bases remaining between them. The CDR3 reads CASSISTDTQYF. Here the CDR3 DNA reads TGTGCCAGCAGCATCTCCACAGATACGCAGTATTTT.

This chain uses TRBV5-1 with TRBJ1-2; a possible D gene is TRBD1 (5 bases). The CDR3 contains 14 residues. V lost 3 bases to trimming and J lost 6 bases, with 15 bases between them. Germline assignment: CDR1 SGHRS and CDR2 YFSETQ. CDR3 protein: CASSWATQGHGYTF. Written as DNA, the CDR3 is TGCGCCAGCAGCTGGGCGACGCAGGGCCATGGCTACACCTTC.

This clonotype was recorded many times. The chain recombines TRBV7-2 with TRBJ2-3, with D tentatively TRBD2 (6 bases). In germline, CDR1 is SGHTA, CDR2 FQGNSA. Trimming left V 3 bases short and J 0 bases short, with 10 bases between. CDR3 length equals 15 residues. The DNA for the CDR3 is TGTGCCAGCAGCTTTAGGGCGGGGAGCACAGATACGCAGTATTTT. Its protein product is CASSFRAGSTDTQYF.

V usage is TRBV6-5 and J usage is TRBJ1-1, with 10 bases matching TRBD1. This CDR3 has 16 residues. Germline V gene data show CDR1 as MNHEY and CDR2 as SVGAGI. J gave up 1 base and V 6 bases, and 8 bases lay outside the gene matches. Here the CDR3 reads CASRTRWTGGNTEAFF. CDR3 nucleotides: TGTGCCAGCAGAACTAGATGGACAGGGGGGAACACTGAAGCTTTCTTT.

This clonotype showed up many times. This chain links TRBV6-5 with TRBJ1-2; D is unclear. The V and J ends lost 0 bases and 0 bases respectively, with 8 bases between them. This CDR3 has 15 amino acids. The V gene's germline CDR1 is MNHEY and CDR2 SVGAGI. Written as DNA, the CDR3 is TGTGCCAGCAGTTACTCGATGGCGGCTAACTATGGCTACACCTTC. Translated: CASSYSMAANYGYTF.

The rearrangement uses TRBV18 and TRBJ1-5; the match to TRBD1 covers 10 bases. V trimming: 8 bases; J trimming: 6 bases; junction bases outside the gene matches: 7. The CDR3 extends over 14 amino acids. Per germline, CDR1 KGHSH and CDR2 LQKENI. The CDR3 nucleotides are TGTGCCAGCAATTACCGGGACAGGGGTCAGCCCCAGCATTTT. Amino acids: CASNYRDRGQPQHF.

V usage is TRBV20-1 and J usage is TRBJ2-2; D unresolved. Between the trimmed V and J ends, which lost 7 bases and 3 bases, there was a span of 12 bases. The CDR3 is 13 amino acids. Per the germline V gene, CDR1 is DFQATT and CDR2 is SNEGSKA (reference sequence). CDR3 in DNA: TGCAGTGTCGCGGAACCTTACACCGGGGAGCTGTTTTTT. Translation gives CSVAEPYTGELFF.

This clonotype turned up a few times. The chain links TRBV7-3 to TRBJ2-2; 13 nucleotides line up with TRBD2. This CDR3 is built from 15 residues. CDR1 is SGHTA, CDR2 FQGTGA, per germline. Trimming at V came to 5 bases and at J to 5 bases, leaving 2 bases not matched to a gene. For the CDR3, the DNA is TGTGCCAGCAGCCAGACTAGCGGGAGGACCGGGGAGCTGTTTTTT. The encoded protein is CASSQTSGRTGELFF.

This clonotype turned up a few times. The rearrangement links TRBV7-8 to TRBJ1-1; D is uncertain. The CDR3 length is 11 residues. Germline loops: CDR1 SGHVS, CDR2 FQNEAQ. The V end was cut by 2 bases, the J end by 8 bases, with 6 bases between. The CDR3 nucleotides read TGTGCCAGCAGCTTAAGAGGCGAAGCTTTCTTT. This gives the protein CASSLRGEAFF.

V usage is TRBV2 and J usage is TRBJ1-1; tentatively, D is TRBD1 (5 bases). CDR3 length equals 14 residues. V was shortened by 10 bases and J by 0 bases, with 15 bases between the two germline ends. CDR1 and CDR2 (germline): SNHLY, FYNNEI. The CDR3, as DNA: TGTGCCATCACGTTCAGGGCAATGAACACTGAAGCTTTCTTT. Its translation: CAITFRAMNTEAFF.